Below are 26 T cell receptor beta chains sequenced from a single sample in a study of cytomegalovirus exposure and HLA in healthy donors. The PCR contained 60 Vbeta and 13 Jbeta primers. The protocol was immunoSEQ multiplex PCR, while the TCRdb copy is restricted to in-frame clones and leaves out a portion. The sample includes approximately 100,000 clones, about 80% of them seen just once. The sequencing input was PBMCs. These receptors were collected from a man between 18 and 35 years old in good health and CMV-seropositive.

DNA for the CDR3: TGCGCCAGCCGGACAGGTTTAACAGATACGCAGTATTTT. Translated: CASRTGLTDTQYF. The rearrangement uses TRBV5-1 and TRBJ2-3; 7 nucleotides align to TRBD1. The CDR3 covers 13 residues. Germline CDR1 is SGHRS and CDR2 is YFSETQ. The junction had 5 bases not matched to a gene; V was cut back by 7 bases and J by 3 bases. Variable domain in full (rest from reference TRBV5-1 and TRBJ2-3): KAGVTQTPRYLIKTRGQQVTLSCSPISGHRSVSWYQQTPGQGLQFLFEYFSETQRNKGNFPGRFSGRQFSNSRSEMNVSTLELGDSALYLCASRTGLTDTQYFGPGTRLTVL.

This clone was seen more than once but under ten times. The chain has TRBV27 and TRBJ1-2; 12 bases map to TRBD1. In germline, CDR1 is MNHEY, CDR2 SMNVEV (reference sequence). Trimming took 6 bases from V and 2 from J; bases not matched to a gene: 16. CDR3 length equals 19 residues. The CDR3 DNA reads TGTGCCAGCAGCAGTTGGTCTACGGGGACAGGGGGCGAGAACTATGGCTACACCTTC. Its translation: CASSSWSTGTGGENYGYTF.

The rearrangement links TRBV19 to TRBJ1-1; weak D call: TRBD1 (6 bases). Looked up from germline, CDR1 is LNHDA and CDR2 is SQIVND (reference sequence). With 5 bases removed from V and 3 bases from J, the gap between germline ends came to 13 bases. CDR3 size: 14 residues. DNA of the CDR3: TGTGCCAGTAGTCTATGGGGGCTGGACACTGAAGCTTTCTTT. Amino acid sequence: CASSLWGLDTEAFF.

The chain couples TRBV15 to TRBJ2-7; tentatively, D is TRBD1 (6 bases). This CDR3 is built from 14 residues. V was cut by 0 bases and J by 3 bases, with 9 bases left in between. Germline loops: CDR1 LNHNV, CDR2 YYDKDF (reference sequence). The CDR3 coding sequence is TGTGCCACCAGCAGAGATATACAGGGCTACGAGCAGTACTTC. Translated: CATSRDIQGYEQYF.

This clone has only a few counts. For the CDR3, the DNA is TGTGCCTGGAGTGTAGGGGGGGTAAATGAGTACTTC. Translating it yields CAWSVGGVNEYF. The genes are TRBV30 and TRBJ2-7; perhaps TRBD2 as D (7 bases). Germline values: CDR1 GTSNPN, CDR2 SVGIG (reference sequence). V was shortened by 0 bases and J by 11 bases, with 14 bases between the two germline ends. The CDR3 loop spans 12 amino acids.

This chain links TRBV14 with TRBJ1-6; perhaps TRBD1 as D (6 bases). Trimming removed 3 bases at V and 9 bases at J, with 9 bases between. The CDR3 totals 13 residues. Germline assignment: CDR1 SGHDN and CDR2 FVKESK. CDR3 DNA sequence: TGTGCCAGCAGCCACGACAGGCCTTCACCCCTCCACTTT. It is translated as CASSHDRPSPLHF.

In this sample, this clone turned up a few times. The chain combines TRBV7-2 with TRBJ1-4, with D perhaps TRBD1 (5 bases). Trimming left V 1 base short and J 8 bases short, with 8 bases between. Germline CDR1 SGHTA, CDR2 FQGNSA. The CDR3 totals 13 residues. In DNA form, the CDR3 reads TGTGCCAGCAGCTTAGTCGGGGGGGAAAAACTGTTTTTT. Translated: CASSLVGGEKLFF.

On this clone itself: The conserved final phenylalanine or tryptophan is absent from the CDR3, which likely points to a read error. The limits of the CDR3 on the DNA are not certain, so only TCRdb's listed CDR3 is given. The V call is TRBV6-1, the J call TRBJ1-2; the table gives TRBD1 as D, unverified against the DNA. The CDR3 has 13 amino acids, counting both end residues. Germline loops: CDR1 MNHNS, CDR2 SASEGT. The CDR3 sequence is CASRRDGGTGFSY.

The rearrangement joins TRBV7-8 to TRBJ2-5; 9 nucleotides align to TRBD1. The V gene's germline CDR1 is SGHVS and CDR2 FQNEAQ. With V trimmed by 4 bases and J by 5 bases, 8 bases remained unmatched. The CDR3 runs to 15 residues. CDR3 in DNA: TGTGCCAGCAGCTCCTACAGGGGGCGGGTGGAGACCCAGTACTTC. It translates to CASSSYRGRVETQYF.

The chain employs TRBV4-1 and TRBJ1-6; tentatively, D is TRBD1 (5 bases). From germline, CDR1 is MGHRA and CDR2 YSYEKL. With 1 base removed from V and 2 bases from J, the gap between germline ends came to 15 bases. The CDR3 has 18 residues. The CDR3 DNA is TGCGCCAGCAGCCAAGTGGGGCGGCGGAAGACCTATAATTCACCCCTCCACTTT. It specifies CASSQVGRRKTYNSPLHF.

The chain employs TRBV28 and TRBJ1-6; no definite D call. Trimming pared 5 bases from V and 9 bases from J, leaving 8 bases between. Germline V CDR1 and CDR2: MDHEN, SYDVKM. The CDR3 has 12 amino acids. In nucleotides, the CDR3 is TGTGCCAGCAGTATTCAGATTTCACCCCTCCACTTT. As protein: CASSIQISPLHF.

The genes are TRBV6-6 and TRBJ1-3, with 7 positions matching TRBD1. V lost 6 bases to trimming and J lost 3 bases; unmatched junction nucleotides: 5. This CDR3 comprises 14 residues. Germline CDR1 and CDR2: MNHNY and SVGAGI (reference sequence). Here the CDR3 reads CASSRRDSGNTIYF. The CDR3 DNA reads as TGTGCCAGCAGCCGCCGGGACAGTGGAAACACCATATATTTT.

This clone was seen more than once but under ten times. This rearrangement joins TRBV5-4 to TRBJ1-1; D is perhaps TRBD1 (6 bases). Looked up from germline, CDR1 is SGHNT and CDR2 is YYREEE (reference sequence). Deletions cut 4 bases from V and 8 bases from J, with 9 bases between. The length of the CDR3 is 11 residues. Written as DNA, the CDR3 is TGTGCCAGCAGCCTGACAGGCGAAGCTTTCTTT. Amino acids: CASSLTGEAFF.

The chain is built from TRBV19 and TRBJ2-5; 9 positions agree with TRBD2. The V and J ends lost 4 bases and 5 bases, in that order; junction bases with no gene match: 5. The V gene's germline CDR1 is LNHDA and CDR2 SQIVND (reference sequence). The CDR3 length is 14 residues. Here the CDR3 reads CASSTGLAKETQYF. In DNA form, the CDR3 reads TGTGCCAGTAGTACAGGACTAGCGAAGGAGACCCAGTACTTC.

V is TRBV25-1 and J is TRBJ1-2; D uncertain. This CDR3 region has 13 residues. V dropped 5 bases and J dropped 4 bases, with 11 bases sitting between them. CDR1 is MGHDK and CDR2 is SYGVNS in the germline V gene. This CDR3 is CASSKAGGYGYTF. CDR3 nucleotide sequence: TGTGCCAGCAGTAAGGCCGGAGGCTATGGCTACACCTTC.

The CDR3 DNA sequence: TGCGCCAGCAGCTGGGGGGACAGGGAGGCCACTGAAGCTTTCTTT. Encoded protein: CASSWGDREATEAFF. This chain connects TRBV5-1 to TRBJ1-1, with TRBD1 matching 9 bases. With 3 bases clipped from V and 4 bases from J, the junction kept 7 bases outside the gene matches. There are 15 residues in the CDR3. CDR1 and CDR2 (germline): SGHRS, YFSETQ. Supplemented by reference TRBV5-1 and TRBJ1-1, the full variable domain reads KAGVTQTPRYLIKTRGQQVTLSCSPISGHRSVSWYQQTPGQGLQFLFEYFSETQRNKGNFPGRFSGRQFSNSRSEMNVSTLELGDSALYLCASSWGDREATEAFFGQGTRLTVV.

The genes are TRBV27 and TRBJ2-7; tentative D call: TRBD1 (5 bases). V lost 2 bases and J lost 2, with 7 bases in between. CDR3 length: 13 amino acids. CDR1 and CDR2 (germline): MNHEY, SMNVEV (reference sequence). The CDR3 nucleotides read TGTGCCAGCAGTTTAAGGGGCGCCTACGAGCAGTACTTC. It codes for CASSLRGAYEQYF.

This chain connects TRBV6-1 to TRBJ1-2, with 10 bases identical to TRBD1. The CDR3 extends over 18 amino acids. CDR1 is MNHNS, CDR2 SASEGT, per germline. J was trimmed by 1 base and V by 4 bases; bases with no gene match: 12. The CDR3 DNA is TGTGCCAGCAGTGTGGGACAGGGGCCGCGTTTCCTTAACTATGGCTACACCTTC. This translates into CASSVGQGPRFLNYGYTF.

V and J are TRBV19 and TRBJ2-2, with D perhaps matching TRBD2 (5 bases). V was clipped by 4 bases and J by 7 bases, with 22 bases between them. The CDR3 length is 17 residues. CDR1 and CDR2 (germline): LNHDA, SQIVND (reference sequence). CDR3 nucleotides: TGTGCCAGTAGTACAGGCTGGGCTAGCCGCCGTGGCGGGGAGCTGTTTTTT. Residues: CASSTGWASRRGGELFF.

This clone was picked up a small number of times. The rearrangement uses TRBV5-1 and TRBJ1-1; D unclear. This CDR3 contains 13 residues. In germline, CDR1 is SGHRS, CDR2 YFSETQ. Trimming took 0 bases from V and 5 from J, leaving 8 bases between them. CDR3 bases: TGCGCCAGCAGCTTGGGGCGGTTAACTGAAGCTTTCTTT. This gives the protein CASSLGRLTEAFF. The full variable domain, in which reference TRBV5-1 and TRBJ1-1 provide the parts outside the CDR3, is KAGVTQTPRYLIKTRGQQVTLSCSPISGHRSVSWYQQTPGQGLQFLFEYFSETQRNKGNFPGRFSGRQFSNSRSEMNVSTLELGDSALYLCASSLGRLTEAFFGQGTRLTVV.

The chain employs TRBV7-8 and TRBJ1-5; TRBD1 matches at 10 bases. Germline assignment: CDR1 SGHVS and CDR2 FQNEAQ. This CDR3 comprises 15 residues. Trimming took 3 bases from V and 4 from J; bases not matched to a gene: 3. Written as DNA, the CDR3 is TGTGCCAGCAGCTTCCGGACAGGGGGGAATCAGCCCCAGCATTTT. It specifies CASSFRTGGNQPQHF.

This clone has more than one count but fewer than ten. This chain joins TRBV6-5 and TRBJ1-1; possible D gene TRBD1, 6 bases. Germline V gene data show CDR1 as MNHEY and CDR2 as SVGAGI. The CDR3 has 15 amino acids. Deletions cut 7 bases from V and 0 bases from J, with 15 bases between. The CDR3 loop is CASIATGSMNTEAFF. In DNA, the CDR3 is TGTGCCAGCATAGCAACAGGGTCGATGAACACTGAAGCTTTCTTT.

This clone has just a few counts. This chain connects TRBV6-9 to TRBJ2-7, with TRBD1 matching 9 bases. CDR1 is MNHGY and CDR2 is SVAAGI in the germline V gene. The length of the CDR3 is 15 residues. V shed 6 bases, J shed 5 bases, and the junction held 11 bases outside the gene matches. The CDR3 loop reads CASRVWDRVEHEQYF. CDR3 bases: TGTGCCAGCAGGGTATGGGACAGGGTGGAACACGAGCAGTACTTC.

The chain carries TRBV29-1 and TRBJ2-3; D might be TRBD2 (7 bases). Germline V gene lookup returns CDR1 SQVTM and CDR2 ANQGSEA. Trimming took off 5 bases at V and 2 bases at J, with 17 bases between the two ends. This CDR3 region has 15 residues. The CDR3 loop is CSVRQRGGDTDTQYF. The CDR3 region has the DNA TGCAGCGTTCGCCAAAGGGGGGGGGACACAGATACGCAGTATTTT.

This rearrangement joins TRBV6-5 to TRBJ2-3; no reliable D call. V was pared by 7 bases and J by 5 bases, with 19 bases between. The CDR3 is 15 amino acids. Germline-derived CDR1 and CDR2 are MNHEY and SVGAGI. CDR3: CASTPQSARKDTQYF. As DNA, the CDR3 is TGTGCCAGCACCCCGCAGTCCGCGAGGAAAGATACGCAGTATTTT.

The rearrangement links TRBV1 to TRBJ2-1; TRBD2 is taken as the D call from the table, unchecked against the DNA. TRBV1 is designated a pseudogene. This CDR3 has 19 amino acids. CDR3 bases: TGCACCAGCAGCCAACCCCGTGGGGCGGGGGGGCCTAAATACAATGAGCAGTTCTTC. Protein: CTSSQPRGAGGPKYNEQFF.